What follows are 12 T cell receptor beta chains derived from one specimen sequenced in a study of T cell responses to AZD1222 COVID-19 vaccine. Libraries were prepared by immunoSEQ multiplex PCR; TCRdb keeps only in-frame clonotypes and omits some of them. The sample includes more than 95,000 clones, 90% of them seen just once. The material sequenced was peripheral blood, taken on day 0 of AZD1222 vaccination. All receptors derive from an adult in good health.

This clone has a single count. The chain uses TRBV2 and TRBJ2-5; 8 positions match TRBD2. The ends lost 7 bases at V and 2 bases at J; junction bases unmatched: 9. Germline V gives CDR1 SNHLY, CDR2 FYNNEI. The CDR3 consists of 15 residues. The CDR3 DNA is TGTGCCAGCATGCACACTAGCGGAGCACAAGAGACCCAGTACTTC. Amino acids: CASMHTSGAQETQYF.

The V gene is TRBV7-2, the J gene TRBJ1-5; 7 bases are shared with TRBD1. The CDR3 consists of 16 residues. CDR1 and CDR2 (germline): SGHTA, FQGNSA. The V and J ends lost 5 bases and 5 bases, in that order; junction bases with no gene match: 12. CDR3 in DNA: TGTGCCAGCAGCACCGACAGGGTGGGGACTTATCAGCCCCAGCATTTT. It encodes CASSTDRVGTYQPQHF.

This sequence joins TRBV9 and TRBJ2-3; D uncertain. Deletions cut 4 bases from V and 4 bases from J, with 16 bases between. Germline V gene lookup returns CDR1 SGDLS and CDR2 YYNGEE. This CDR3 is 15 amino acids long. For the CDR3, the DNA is TGTGCCAGCAGCCCCCTCGGGCATCCGGCAGATACGCAGTATTTT. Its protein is CASSPLGHPADTQYF.

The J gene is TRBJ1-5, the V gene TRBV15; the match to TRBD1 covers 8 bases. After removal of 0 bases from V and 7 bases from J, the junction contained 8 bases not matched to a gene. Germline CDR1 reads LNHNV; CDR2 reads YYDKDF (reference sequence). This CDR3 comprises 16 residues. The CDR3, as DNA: TGTGCCACCAGCAGAGATCAGGGGGCGATTTTGCAGCCCCAGCATTTT. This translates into CATSRDQGAILQPQHF.

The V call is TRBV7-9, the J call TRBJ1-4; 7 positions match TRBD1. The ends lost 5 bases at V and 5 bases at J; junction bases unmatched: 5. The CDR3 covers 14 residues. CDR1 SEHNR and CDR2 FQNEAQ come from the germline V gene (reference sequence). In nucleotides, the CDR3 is TGTGCCAGCAGCAACGGGGACAGAAATGAAAAACTGTTTTTT. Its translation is CASSNGDRNEKLFF. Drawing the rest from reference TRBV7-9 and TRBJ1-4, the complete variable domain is DTGVSQNPRHKITKRGQNVTFRCDPISEHNRLYWYRQTLGQGPEFLTYFQNEAQLEKSRLLSDRFSAERPKGSFSTLEIQRTEQGDSAMYLCASSNGDRNEKLFFGSGTQLSVL.

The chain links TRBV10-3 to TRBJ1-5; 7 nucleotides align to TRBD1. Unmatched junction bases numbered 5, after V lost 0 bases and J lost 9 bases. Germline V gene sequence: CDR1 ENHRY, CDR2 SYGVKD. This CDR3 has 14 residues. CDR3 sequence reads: CAISESQGVGPQHF. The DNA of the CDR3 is TGTGCCATCAGTGAGTCGCAGGGGGTAGGGCCCCAGCATTTT.

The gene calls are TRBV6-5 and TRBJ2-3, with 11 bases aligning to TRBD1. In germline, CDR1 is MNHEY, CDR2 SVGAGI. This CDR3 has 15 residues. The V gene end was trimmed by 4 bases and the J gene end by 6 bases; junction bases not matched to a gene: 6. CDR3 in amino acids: CASSLGQGAEDTQYF. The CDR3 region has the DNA TGTGCCAGCAGTTTAGGACAGGGGGCGGAGGATACGCAGTATTTT.

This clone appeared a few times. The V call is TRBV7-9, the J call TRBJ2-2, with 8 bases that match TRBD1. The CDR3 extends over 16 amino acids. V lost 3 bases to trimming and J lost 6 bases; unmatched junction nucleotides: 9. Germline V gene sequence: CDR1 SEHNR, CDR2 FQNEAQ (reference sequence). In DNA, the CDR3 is TGTGCCAGCAGCTTCCTGGACAGGGCGTCGGCCGGGGAGCTGTTTTTT. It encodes CASSFLDRASAGELFF. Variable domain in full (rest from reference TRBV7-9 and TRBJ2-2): DTGVSQNPRHKITKRGQNVTFRCDPISEHNRLYWYRQTLGQGPEFLTYFQNEAQLEKSRLLSDRFSAERPKGSFSTLEIQRTEQGDSAMYLCASSFLDRASAGELFFGEGSRLTVL.

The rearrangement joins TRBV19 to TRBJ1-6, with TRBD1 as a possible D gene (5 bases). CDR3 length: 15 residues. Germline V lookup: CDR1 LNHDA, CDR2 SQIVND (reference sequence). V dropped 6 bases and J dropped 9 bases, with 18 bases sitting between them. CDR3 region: CASRPGGDASSPLHF. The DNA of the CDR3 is TGTGCCAGTAGGCCGGGTGGGGACGCCAGTTCACCCCTCCACTTT.

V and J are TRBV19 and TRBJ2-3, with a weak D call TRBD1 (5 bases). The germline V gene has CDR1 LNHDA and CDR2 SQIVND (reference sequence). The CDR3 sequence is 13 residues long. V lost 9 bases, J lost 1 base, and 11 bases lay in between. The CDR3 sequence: CASSVGGTDTQYF. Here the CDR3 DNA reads TGTGCCAGCAGCGTAGGGGGCACAGATACGCAGTATTTT.

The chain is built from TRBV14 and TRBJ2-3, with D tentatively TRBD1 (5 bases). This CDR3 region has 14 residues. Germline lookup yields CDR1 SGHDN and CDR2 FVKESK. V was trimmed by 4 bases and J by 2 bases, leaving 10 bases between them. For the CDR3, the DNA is TGTGCCAGCAGCCCCGGACAATTCACAGATACGCAGTATTTT. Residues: CASSPGQFTDTQYF.

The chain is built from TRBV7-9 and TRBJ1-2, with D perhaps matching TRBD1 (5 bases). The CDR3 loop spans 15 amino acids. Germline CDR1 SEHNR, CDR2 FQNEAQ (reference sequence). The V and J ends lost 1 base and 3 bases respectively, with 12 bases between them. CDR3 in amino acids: CASSLVSGRDYGYTF. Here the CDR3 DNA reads TGTGCCAGCAGCTTAGTTTCAGGGCGGGACTATGGCTACACCTTC.